The next 10 T cell receptor beta chains were all read from a single sample in a study of blood T cell repertoires in COVID-19. Sequencing was performed with immunoSEQ multiplex PCR; in TCRdb, only in-frame clones are kept and a portion is missing. The data hold hundreds of thousands of clones, with about 85% observed a single time. Sequencing used peripheral blood. Receptor source: a man aged 40-55 years with acute or convalescent COVID-19.

In its sample, this clone was seen once. The rearrangement joins TRBV24-1 to TRBJ1-2, with TRBD1 as a possible D gene (6 bases). The CDR3 is 13 residues long. V gave up 3 bases and J gave up 10 bases, with 14 bases separating them. Germline-derived CDR1 and CDR2 are KGHDR and SFDVKD. In DNA form, the CDR3 reads TGTGCCACCAGTGATAGTGGACAGCGGAACTACACCTTC. Its protein product is CATSDSGQRNYTF.

This chain connects TRBV6-5 to TRBJ2-1; D uncertain. The CDR3 is 13 residues long. CDR1 is MNHEY and CDR2 is SVGAGI in the germline V gene. Trimming took off 5 bases at V and 10 bases at J, with 15 bases between the two ends. CDR3 sequence reads: CASSRSPTGEQFF. As DNA, the CDR3 is TGTGCCAGCAGTCGGAGCCCTACCGGAGAGCAGTTCTTC.

A few counts support this clone. The V gene is TRBV7-2, the J gene TRBJ2-7, with 10 bases aligning to TRBD1. Germline assignment: CDR1 SGHTA and CDR2 FQGNSA. The CDR3 covers 15 residues. Trimming cost V 5 bases and J 0 bases; bases outside gene matches: 4. The CDR3 DNA is TGTGCCAGCAGCCCGGACAGGGGGAGCTCCTACGAGCAGTACTTC. Its protein is CASSPDRGSSYEQYF.

The rearrangement uses TRBV9 and TRBJ1-2; D is unclear. Germline loops: CDR1 SGDLS, CDR2 YYNGEE. The CDR3 totals 18 residues. V lost 0 bases to trimming and J lost 0 bases, with 18 bases between them. CDR3 nucleotide sequence: TGTGCCAGCAGCGTAGAGGCAGTCCTAAGGACTCCTAACTATGGCTACACCTTC. Protein: CASSVEAVLRTPNYGYTF.

This clone was seen a few times. The CDR3 coding sequence is TGTGCCAGCAGCTTGGGGACAGGCTATGGCTACACCTTC. Encoded protein: CASSLGTGYGYTF. The V and J genes are TRBV11-2 and TRBJ1-2; 8 bases align to TRBD1. Germline V lookup: CDR1 SGHAT, CDR2 FQNNGV. The CDR3 has 13 residues. Unmatched junction bases numbered 1, after V lost 3 bases and J lost 4 bases.

V gene TRBV25-1 combines with J gene TRBJ1-1; TRBD1 aligns across 7 bases. The germline V gene has CDR1 MGHDK and CDR2 SYGVNS. CDR3 length: 13 residues. The J segment lost 4 bases and the V segment lost 3 bases, leaving 2 bases of the junction unmatched. The CDR3 DNA sequence: TGTGCCAGCAGTGATTCAGGGGGCACTGAAGCTTTCTTT. Translation gives CASSDSGGTEAFF.

CDR3 protein: CASSEQGTLDTQYF. The CDR3 nucleotides are TGCGCCAGCAGTGAACAGGGGACTCTAGATACGCAGTATTTT. The chain couples TRBV10-1 to TRBJ2-3; possibly TRBD1 for D (7 bases). The CDR3 has 14 amino acids. With 3 bases removed from V and 5 bases from J, the gap between germline ends came to 12 bases. Germline V lookup: CDR1 WNHNN, CDR2 SYGVQD (reference sequence).

This clone was recorded only once. The gene calls are TRBV2 and TRBJ2-1, with D unclear. V lost 6 bases, J lost 0 bases, and 12 bases lay in between. CDR3 length: 15 residues. The germline V gene has CDR1 SNHLY and CDR2 FYNNEI. This chain's CDR3 is CASRESTDSYNEQFF. As DNA, the CDR3 is TGTGCCAGCAGAGAGTCAACCGACTCCTACAATGAGCAGTTCTTC.

The V call is TRBV5-1, the J call TRBJ2-1, with TRBD2 identical over 9 bases. The CDR3 is 15 amino acids. The V and J ends lost 1 base and 2 bases, in that order; junction bases with no gene match: 1. Per the germline V gene, CDR1 is SGHRS and CDR2 is YFSETQ. The CDR3 nucleotides read TGCGCCAGCAGCTTGCTAGCGGGGCCCTACAATGAGCAGTTCTTC. This gives the protein CASSLLAGPYNEQFF.

This chain uses TRBV7-9 with TRBJ2-2, with D tentatively TRBD1 (5 bases). Between the trimmed V and J ends, which lost 4 bases and 4 bases, there was a span of 10 bases. The CDR3 is made up of 14 amino acids. The germline gives CDR1 SEHNR, CDR2 FQNEAQ (reference sequence). The CDR3 spells CASSWTLTTGELFF. CDR3 bases: TGTGCCAGCAGCTGGACATTAACCACCGGGGAGCTGTTTTTT. The complete variable domain, with remaining parts taken from reference TRBV7-9 and TRBJ2-2, reads DTGVSQNPRHKITKRGQNVTFRCDPISEHNRLYWYRQTLGQGPEFLTYFQNEAQLEKSRLLSDRFSAERPKGSFSTLEIQRTEQGDSAMYLCASSWTLTTGELFFGEGSRLTVL.